Below, one T cell receptor beta chain is given with its context. Different DNA sequences within this sample yield the same CDR3. CDR3 size: 14 residues. Germline V gene lookup returns CDR1 MDHEN and CDR2 SYDVKM. The germline V and J ends were trimmed by 5 bases and 1 base, with 11 bases remaining between them. In the authors' methods: Reference gene primer amplification in the assay estimated nucleated cell counts. Measured with immunoSEQ multiplex PCR; TCRdb has only the in-frame clones, and not every one. D and trimming come from the DNA, and the V and J calls and clone size come from that table. The table shows over 200,000 clones, with about 90% occurring only once. The data originate from a study of blood T cell repertoires in COVID-19. Study-level information: Samples of COVID-19 (acute and convalescent) were obtained from the United States, Italy and Spain. Nucleic acid was either cDNA or gDNA, and it came from T cells, B-cell-depleted T cells, or PBMCs.

The source of this sequence is a man aged 40-50 years with active or convalescent COVID-19. Material for sequencing was peripheral blood. The chain couples TRBV28 to TRBJ1-2, with a tentative D call TRBD1 (5 bases). This chain's CDR3 is CASSSGGINYGYTF. CDR3 coding DNA: TGTGCCAGCAGTAGTGGGGGGATTAACTATGGCTACACCTTC.